The present entry profiles one T cell receptor (beta chain) with its context. Its antigen is as yet unknown. This PCR relied on a set of 60 Vbeta primers and 13 Jbeta primers. TCRdb keeps only in-frame clones here, not all; method: immunoSEQ multiplex PCR. The table has around 100,000 clones, roughly 70% seen once; the top ten hold about a sixth. The sample is drawn from a study of cytomegalovirus exposure and HLA in healthy donors. Study-level results: Most TCR sequences showed up rarely, but some public TCRs showed up in many donors. Certain indistinguishable V segments, among them TRBV6-2 and TRBV6-3, were excluded. As was reported, the classifier diagnosed cytomegalovirus status with high specificity and sensitivity. Apart from CMV serostatus, no immune exposure information was available.

V was pared by 0 bases and J by 1 base, with 1 base of the junction left unmatched. The CDR3 consists of 15 residues. From germline, CDR1 is LGHNA and CDR2 YSLEER. The gene calls are TRBV4-3 and TRBJ2-7, with 9 bases matching TRBD1. The specimen was PBMCs. The clonotype was recovered from a young woman in good health and CMV-seropositive. CDR3 protein: CASSQDGTGSYEQYF. The CDR3 DNA reads as TGCGCCAGCAGCCAAGATGGGACAGGGTCCTACGAGCAGTACTTC.